This T cell receptor (beta chain) is drawn from a study of cytomegalovirus exposure and HLA in healthy donors. The overall study: Earlier, 95 million to 120 million unique TCR beta sequences were recovered from about 200 million T cells by an analysis. An early data release held tens of millions of unique TCRs from HLA-typed donors.

This CDR3 is built from 16 residues. The trim removed 3 bases at V and 1 base at J, leaving 7 bases unmatched. Germline CDR1 MNHNS, CDR2 SASEGT. PCR involved 60 Vbeta and 13 Jbeta primers. Only in-frame clones appear in the TCRdb table, and some are missing; sequencing was by immunoSEQ multiplex PCR. The table lists 150,000 to 200,000 clones, 65% to 70% of them singletons, with 10% in the top ten. Study-level results: Certain sequence variants were highly shared and formed a cluster, and this cluster was likely a sequencing artifact.

Concerning this clone: Its target is unknown.

The sequence was collected from a man aged 25 to 40 in good health and CMV-seropositive. Specimen: PBMCs. The chain combines TRBV6-1 with TRBJ2-5, with 8 positions matching TRBD1. CDR3 sequence (DNA): TGTGCCAGCAGTGAGCGGACAGGGATTATCCAAGAGACCCAGTACTTC. Translated, it gives CASSERTGIIQETQYF.